This T cell receptor (beta chain) was sequenced for a study of CD8 T cells in ankylosing spondylitis. Regarding the study as a whole: Significantly higher representation of disease-linked clones was reported for matched ankylosing spondylitis synovial fluid. A motif of under ten highly homologous TCR beta variants was seen as apparently characteristic of ankylosing spondylitis blood. Earlier work had already found some motif variants in reactive arthritis synovial fluid and blood.

One entry per CDR3 protein, called by TCRdb with MiXCR from the 5' RACE reads. Seen here are around 440,000 distinct CDR3 sequences, over 15% observed once, and the top ten hold 1%. CDR3 length equals 15 residues. V gave up 4 bases and J gave up 2 bases, with 13 bases separating them. Per the germline V gene, CDR1 is LGHNA and CDR2 is YNFKEQ. This clonotype has a handful of counts. Its target is not known. This clonotype originated in a male donor with ankylosing spondylitis. V and J are TRBV4-2 and TRBJ2-3, with D possibly being TRBD1 (7 bases). The material sequenced was blood, either unsorted or a sorted T cell fraction (not recorded which). The CDR3 spells CASSLAGQSTDTQYF. CDR3 DNA sequence: TGTGCCAGCAGCCTGGCGGGACAGTCCACAGATACGCAGTATTTT.